The 28 T cell receptor beta chains below were found in one sample sequenced in a study of blood T cell repertoires in COVID-19. TCRdb's copy holds only in-frame clones and misses some; the assay was immunoSEQ multiplex PCR. The profile shows about 270,000 clones, around 90% of them singletons. Sequencing was carried out using PBMCs or T cells enriched from blood (not recorded which). The receptors here all came from a woman aged 25-40 years with acute COVID-19.

V and J are TRBV7-2 and TRBJ2-7, with 8 positions matching TRBD2. CDR1 is SGHTA, CDR2 FQGNSA, per germline. The CDR3 runs 16 residues. V trimming: 2 bases; J trimming: 1 base; junction bases outside the gene matches: 7. The DNA of the CDR3 is TGTGCCAGCAGCTTATTAGGTAGCGGGACATCCTACGAGCAGTACTTC. Its protein is CASSLLGSGTSYEQYF.

The chain joins TRBV28 to TRBJ2-1, with D tentatively TRBD1 (5 bases). There are 15 residues in the CDR3. V lost 6 bases to trimming and J lost 2 bases, with 14 bases between them. The germline V gene has CDR1 MDHEN and CDR2 SYDVKM. The CDR3 spells CASRNPGWAYNEQFF. The DNA of the CDR3 is TGTGCCAGCAGGAATCCAGGGTGGGCCTACAATGAGCAGTTCTTC.

The chain employs TRBV29-1 and TRBJ2-1, with 9 bases matching TRBD1. This CDR3 is built from 13 residues. Germline V CDR1 and CDR2: SQVTM, ANQGSEA. The ends lost 2 bases at V and 7 bases at J; junction bases unmatched: 3. CDR3 sequence: CSVEWDRANEQFF. The CDR3 nucleotides are TGCAGCGTTGAATGGGACAGGGCGAATGAGCAGTTCTTC.

This chain joins TRBV24-1 and TRBJ2-7; 11 bases are shared with TRBD2. J lost 6 bases, V lost 2 bases, and 8 bases had no gene match. CDR1 and CDR2 from the germline V gene are KGHDR and SFDVKD. This CDR3 contains 16 residues. CDR3 amino acids: CATSDSGLAGRAEQYF. The CDR3 coding sequence is TGTGCCACCAGTGATTCTGGACTAGCGGGTCGGGCCGAGCAGTACTTC.

V and J are TRBV5-1 and TRBJ2-4; D remains unclear. Germline CDR1 SGHRS, CDR2 YFSETQ. The CDR3 covers 15 residues. Trimming stripped 7 bases from V and 0 bases from J, with 14 bases between. CDR3 bases: TGCGCCAGCCGGTCGGAGATTCTAGCCAAAAACATTCAGTACTTC. It specifies CASRSEILAKNIQYF.

The chain links TRBV24-1 to TRBJ1-6; perhaps TRBD1 as D (5 bases). Germline V CDR1 and CDR2: KGHDR, SFDVKD. Trimming left V 5 bases short and J 2 bases short, with 27 bases between. This CDR3 has 21 residues. CDR3 residues: CATSGPFPRRVQAAYNSPLHF. The CDR3, as DNA: TGTGCCACCAGTGGCCCCTTTCCCCGCCGAGTACAGGCGGCCTATAATTCACCCCTCCACTTT.

The chain joins TRBV29-1 to TRBJ2-3; 10 nucleotides match TRBD1. CDR3 length: 14 residues. Germline V lookup: CDR1 SQVTM, CDR2 ANQGSEA. Germline trimming cut 4 bases from V and 1 base from J; bases unmatched to any gene: 2. CDR3 nucleotide sequence: TGCAGCGTTGTTGGGACAGGGGGCACAGATACGCAGTATTTT. Its translation: CSVVGTGGTDTQYF.

This chain joins TRBV27 and TRBJ1-5; no clear D gene. Germline CDR1 is MNHEY and CDR2 is SMNVEV (reference sequence). The V gene lost 4 bases and the J gene lost 4 bases, with 8 bases spanning the gap. CDR3 size: 13 residues. The CDR3 region is CASSSSVNQPQHF. The CDR3 coding sequence is TGTGCCAGCAGTTCCTCCGTAAATCAGCCCCAGCATTTT.

The gene calls are TRBV15 and TRBJ2-7; 11 bases align to TRBD2. V dropped 0 bases and J dropped 5; count of bases not matched to a gene: 3. The CDR3 covers 15 residues. Germline values: CDR1 LNHNV, CDR2 YYDKDF (reference sequence). The CDR3 is CATSRDNSGRDEQYF. The CDR3 bases are TGTGCCACCAGCAGAGATAATAGCGGGAGGGACGAGCAGTACTTC.

This sequence joins TRBV3-1 (or the pseudogene TRBV3-2) and TRBJ2-7; TRBD1 matches at 9 bases. Germline values: CDR1 LGHDT, CDR2 YNNKEL (reference sequence). This CDR3 is 18 amino acids long. Trimming removed 2 bases from V and 3 bases from J; junction bases left unmatched: 14. The CDR3 loop is CASSQSSGTGLTGYEQYF. The CDR3 DNA sequence: TGTGCCAGCAGCCAATCCTCCGGGACAGGGTTAACTGGCTACGAGCAGTACTTC.

V and J are TRBV30 and TRBJ2-6; D is unclear. Germline V gene data show CDR1 as GTSNPN and CDR2 as SVGIG (reference sequence). V lost 1 base and J 0 bases, leaving 7 bases between the germline ends. The CDR3 spans 15 residues. The CDR3 is CAWSGFRSGANVLTF. As DNA, the CDR3 is TGTGCCTGGAGTGGTTTTCGCTCTGGGGCCAACGTCCTGACTTTC.

This chain connects TRBV6-2 or TRBV6-3 to TRBJ2-7; D is undetermined. V was cut by 6 bases and J by 7 bases, with 10 bases left in between. The length of the CDR3 is 11 residues. Per germline, CDR1 MNHEY and CDR2 SVGEGT. The CDR3 loop is CASSRMREQYF. As DNA, the CDR3 is TGTGCCAGCAGCCGCATGAGGGAGCAGTACTTC.

With respect to this clone: One end of the junction fails to match germline, which may point to a read error. This chain joins TRBV7-7 and TRBJ2-1, with D maybe TRBD2 (6 bases). Germline CDR1 is SSHAT and CDR2 is FNYEAQ (reference sequence). The CDR3 sequence is 18 residues long. CDR3 protein: CASSLPAREAPLYNEQFF. CDR3 DNA sequence: TGTGCTAGCAGCCTCCCGGCGAGGGAGGCTCCCCTCTACAATGAGCAGTTCTTC.

The genes are TRBV18 and TRBJ1-1; 8 bases fit TRBD1. Germline CDR1 KGHSH, CDR2 LQKENI. Unmatched junction bases numbered 5, after V lost 3 bases and J lost 5 bases. The CDR3 spans 14 residues. The CDR3 DNA is TGTGCCAGCTCACCGCAGGGGGCATATACTGAAGCTTTCTTT. Its translation is CASSPQGAYTEAFF.

The chain couples TRBV18 to TRBJ2-1; D may be TRBD2 (6 bases). The CDR3 totals 15 residues. CDR1 is KGHSH and CDR2 is LQKENI in the germline V gene. V dropped 4 bases and J dropped 0 bases, with 10 bases sitting between them. The CDR3 loop is CASSQRESSYNEQFF. The DNA for the CDR3 is TGTGCCAGCTCACAACGGGAGAGCTCCTACAATGAGCAGTTCTTC.

The chain combines TRBV28 with TRBJ2-7; TRBD1 aligns across 8 bases. The CDR3 extends over 13 amino acids. The ends lost 7 bases at V and 1 base at J; junction bases unmatched: 3. CDR1 is MDHEN and CDR2 is SYDVKM in the germline V gene. The CDR3 DNA reads TGTGCCAGCACCCGACAGGGGTCCTACGAGCAGTACTTC. Translating it yields CASTRQGSYEQYF.

V is TRBV6-5 and J is TRBJ1-3; D not certain. V was cut by 0 bases and J by 8 bases, with 11 bases left in between. Per the germline V gene, CDR1 is MNHEY and CDR2 is SVGAGI. The CDR3 extends over 14 amino acids. The CDR3 nucleotides are TGTGCCAGCAGTTACTCGAGCGTGAGCGACACCATATATTTT. Protein: CASSYSSVSDTIYF.

This clone was counted once. The rearrangement uses TRBV19 and TRBJ2-1, with 16 bases fitting TRBD2. Per the germline V gene, CDR1 is LNHDA and CDR2 is SQIVND (reference sequence). V gave up 5 bases and J gave up 9 bases; unmatched junction bases: 4. The CDR3 runs to 15 residues. Here the CDR3 DNA reads TGTGCCAGTAGTTCGGGACTAGCGGGAGGGAGTGAGCAGTTCTTC. Translated: CASSSGLAGGSEQFF. Together with reference TRBV19 and TRBJ2-1, the CDR3 gives the full variable domain: DGGITQSPKYLFRKEGQNVTLSCEQNLNHDAMYWYRQDPGQGLRLIYYSQIVNDFQKGDIAEGYSVSREKKESFPLTVTSAQKNPTAFYLCASSSGLAGGSEQFFGPGTRLTVL.

This chain joins TRBV6-5 and TRBJ1-6, with TRBD1 as a possible D gene (5 bases). Per germline, CDR1 MNHEY and CDR2 SVGAGI. V was trimmed by 1 base and J by 8 bases, leaving 15 bases between them. This CDR3 spans 16 amino acids. The CDR3 here is CASSYFGGFVDSPLHF. Here the CDR3 DNA reads TGTGCCAGCAGTTACTTCGGGGGTTTTGTTGATTCACCCCTCCACTTT.

This clone was recorded once. The chain has TRBV27 and TRBJ1-4, with D tentatively TRBD1 (5 bases). The CDR3 contains 15 residues. Germline V gene data show CDR1 as MNHEY and CDR2 as SMNVEV (reference sequence). V was cut by 0 bases and J by 8 bases, with 13 bases left in between. The CDR3 loop is CASSLSWGESEKLFF. The CDR3 nucleotides read TGTGCCAGCAGTTTATCATGGGGGGAGTCGGAAAAACTGTTTTTT.

In DNA form, the CDR3 reads TGCGCCAGCAGCGCCGCTTCCGGGGAGCCCTCCTACGAGCAGTACTTC. It is translated as CASSAASGEPSYEQYF. The genes are TRBV5-1 and TRBJ2-7; a weak D match, TRBD2 (5 bases). The germline V gene encodes CDR1 SGHRS and CDR2 YFSETQ. CDR3 length equals 16 residues. Trimming removed 4 bases from V and 0 bases from J, with 17 bases in between.

The rearrangement joins TRBV6-2 or TRBV6-3 to TRBJ2-7, with D possibly being TRBD1 (8 bases). V lost 0 bases and J 6 bases, leaving 15 bases between the germline ends. The germline CDR1 and CDR2 sequences are MNHEY and SVGEGT. The CDR3 loop spans 15 amino acids. For the CDR3, the DNA is TGTGCCAGCAGTTACTCCGACAGGGGAGGGTTCGAGCAGTACTTC. Protein: CASSYSDRGGFEQYF.

V and J are TRBV30 and TRBJ2-7, with 11 bases lining up with TRBD1. The junction had 4 bases not matched to a gene; V was cut back by 1 base and J by 5 bases. CDR1 is GTSNPN and CDR2 is SVGIG in the germline V gene (reference sequence). The CDR3 contains 14 residues. The CDR3 sequence is CAWSGDRGYDEQYF. DNA for the CDR3: TGTGCCTGGAGTGGGGACAGGGGGTACGACGAGCAGTACTTC.

The chain employs TRBV3-1 (or the pseudogene TRBV3-2) and TRBJ2-5, with 9 bases identical to TRBD2. CDR1 LGHDT and CDR2 YNNKEL come from the germline V gene (reference sequence). V shed 3 bases and J 2 bases; nucleotides not matched to a gene: 1. The CDR3 runs to 14 residues. CDR3 sequence reads: CASSHLAGQETQYF. Here the CDR3 DNA reads TGTGCCAGCAGCCACCTAGCGGGGCAAGAGACCCAGTACTTC.

This clone showed up just once. The V and J genes are TRBV3-1 (or the pseudogene TRBV3-2) and TRBJ2-7; TRBD2 aligns across 11 bases. The CDR3 contains 15 residues. The ends lost 4 bases at V and 3 bases at J; junction bases unmatched: 5. CDR1 and CDR2 from the germline V gene are LGHDT and YNNKEL (reference sequence). CDR3 protein: CASSPSTSGIYEQYF. CDR3 sequence (DNA): TGTGCCAGCAGCCCCTCGACTAGCGGGATCTACGAGCAGTACTTC.

The chain is built from TRBV28 and TRBJ2-2; a weak D match, TRBD2 (6 bases). V was clipped by 8 bases and J by 0 bases, with 13 bases between them. Germline V gene sequence: CDR1 MDHEN, CDR2 SYDVKM. CDR3 length: 15 amino acids. CDR3 loop: CASAPGLANTGELFF. The CDR3 nucleotides are TGTGCCAGCGCCCCGGGACTTGCGAACACCGGGGAGCTGTTTTTT.

CDR3 nucleotides: TGTGCCAGTAGAACGGACAGTGCTCCCTACAATGAGCAGTTCTTC. Translating it yields CASRTDSAPYNEQFF. This sequence joins TRBV19 and TRBJ2-1; possible D gene TRBD1, 6 bases. The CDR3 sequence is 15 residues long. V was trimmed by 6 bases and J by 2 bases, leaving 14 bases between them. Germline lookup yields CDR1 LNHDA and CDR2 SQIVND (reference sequence). The whole variable domain, filled in from reference TRBV19 and TRBJ2-1, reads DGGITQSPKYLFRKEGQNVTLSCEQNLNHDAMYWYRQDPGQGLRLIYYSQIVNDFQKGDIAEGYSVSREKKESFPLTVTSAQKNPTAFYLCASRTDSAPYNEQFFGPGTRLTVL.

V usage is TRBV27 and J usage is TRBJ2-1, with TRBD2 matching over 9 bases. Per the germline V gene, CDR1 is MNHEY and CDR2 is SMNVEV (reference sequence). This CDR3 spans 15 amino acids. Trimming removed 5 bases from V and 7 bases from J; junction bases left unmatched: 9. The CDR3 is CASSLIAGEGNEQFF. Written as DNA, the CDR3 is TGTGCCAGCAGTCTCATAGCGGGGGAAGGGAATGAGCAGTTCTTC.